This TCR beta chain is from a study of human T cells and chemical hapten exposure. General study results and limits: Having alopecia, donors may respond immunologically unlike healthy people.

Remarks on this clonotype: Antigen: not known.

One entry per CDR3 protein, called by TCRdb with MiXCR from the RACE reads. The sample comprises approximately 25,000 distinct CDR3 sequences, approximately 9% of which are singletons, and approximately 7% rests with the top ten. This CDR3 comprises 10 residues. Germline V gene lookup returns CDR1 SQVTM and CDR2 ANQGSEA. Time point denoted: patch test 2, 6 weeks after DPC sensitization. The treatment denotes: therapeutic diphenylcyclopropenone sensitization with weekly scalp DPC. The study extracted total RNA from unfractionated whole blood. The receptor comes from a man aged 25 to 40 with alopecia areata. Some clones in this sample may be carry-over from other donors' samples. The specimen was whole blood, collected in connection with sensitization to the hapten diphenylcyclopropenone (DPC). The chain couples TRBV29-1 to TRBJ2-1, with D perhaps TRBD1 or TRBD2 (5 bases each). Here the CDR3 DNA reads TGCAGTGGTGGGGGTCACGAGCAGTTCTTC. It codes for CSGGGHEQFF.